This is a list of T cell receptor beta chains from one sample in a study of identifying expanded T cells in peripheral blood. Method: immunoSEQ multiplex PCR; TCRdb's copy keeps in-frame clones and lacks some. Of about 52,000 clones listed, 82% are singletons. Sequencing used blood. The receptors derive from a person aged 18 to 75 in good health. The CDR3 runs from the conserved cysteine through the conserved F or W. The D gene is left open where the match is weak. A row's size may be missing; if present it is once, few, many or a size class.

d_gene: NA
abundance: few
v_gene: TRBV5-6
j_gene: TRBJ1-2
CDR3aa: CASSALGANYGYTF
CDR3nt: TGTGCCAGCAGCGCCCTTGGGGCTAACTATGGCTACACCTTC

d_gene: TRBD2
abundance: NA
v_gene: TRBV7-8
j_gene: TRBJ2-1
CDR3aa: CASSLLQRGAGEQFF
CDR3nt: TGTGCCAGCAGCTTATTACAGCGGGGGGCAGGGGAGCAGTTCTTC

d_gene: NA
abundance: NA
v_gene: TRBV27
j_gene: TRBJ1-2
CDR3aa: CASSLQGYGYTF
CDR3nt: TGTGCCAGCAGTTTACAGGGGTATGGCTACACCTTC

d_gene: TRBD2
abundance: NA
v_gene: TRBV7-9
j_gene: TRBJ2-7
CDR3aa: CASRGTSGSLDEQYF
CDR3nt: TGTGCCAGCAGGGGGACTAGCGGGAGTCTCGACGAGCAGTACTTC

d_gene: NA
abundance: few
v_gene: TRBV7-2
j_gene: TRBJ1-2
CDR3aa: CASSLAALEGSRYGYTF
CDR3nt: TGTGCCAGCAGCTTAGCGGCCCTGGAAGGAAGTCGCTATGGCTACACCTTC

d_gene: NA
abundance: few
v_gene: TRBV9
j_gene: TRBJ2-5
CDR3aa: CASSVEGGQETQYF
CDR3nt: TGTGCCAGCAGCGTAGAAGGAGGGCAAGAGACCCAGTACTTC

d_gene: NA
abundance: NA
v_gene: TRBV6-1
j_gene: TRBJ1-2
CDR3aa: CASSEFGGQYGYTF
CDR3nt: TGTGCCAGCAGTGAATTCGGAGGCCAGTATGGCTACACCTTC

d_gene: NA
abundance: NA
v_gene: TRBV25-1
j_gene: TRBJ1-4
CDR3aa: CASSAAGTNEKLFF
CDR3nt: TGTGCCAGCAGTGCTGCGGGCACTAATGAAAAACTGTTTTTT

d_gene: NA
abundance: NA
v_gene: TRBV18
j_gene: TRBJ2-5
CDR3aa: CASSTRQAETQYF
CDR3nt: TGTGCCAGCTCCACCAGGCAGGCAGAGACCCAGTACTTC

d_gene: NA
abundance: NA
v_gene: TRBV5-1
j_gene: TRBJ2-5
CDR3aa: CASSLAGISETQYF
CDR3nt: TGCGCCAGCAGCTTGGCTGGCATCTCCGAGACCCAGTACTTC

d_gene: NA
abundance: NA
v_gene: TRBV5-3
j_gene: TRBJ2-7
CDR3aa: CASSPLFPYF
CDR3nt: TGTGCCAGCAGCCCCTTGTTCCCGTACTTC

d_gene: NA
abundance: NA
v_gene: TRBV19
j_gene: TRBJ2-5
CDR3aa: CASTRGHQETQYF
CDR3nt: TGTGCCAGTACGCGGGGTCACCAAGAGACCCAGTACTTC

d_gene: NA
abundance: NA
v_gene: TRBV2
j_gene: TRBJ1-3
CDR3aa: CASIEAGAGNTIYF
CDR3nt: TGTGCCAGCATCGAAGCGGGGGCTGGAAACACTATATATTTT

d_gene: NA
abundance: once
v_gene: TRBV28
j_gene: TRBJ1-2
CDR3aa: CASSPPHRSGGYTF
CDR3nt: TGTGCCAGCAGTCCGCCCCACAGAAGCGGTGGCTACACCTTC

d_gene: TRBD1
abundance: NA
v_gene: TRBV6-6
j_gene: TRBJ1-5
CDR3aa: CASTPTGGTGRAQHF
CDR3nt: TGTGCCAGCACCCCTACAGGGGGCACAGGAAGAGCCCAGCATTTT

d_gene: NA
abundance: NA
v_gene: TRBV6-1
j_gene: TRBJ1-1
CDR3aa: CASSRQNTEAFF
CDR3nt: TGTGCCAGCAGCCGCCAGAACACTGAAGCTTTCTTT

d_gene: NA
abundance: NA
v_gene: TRBV14
j_gene: TRBJ2-1
CDR3aa: CASSQWGAEQFF
CDR3nt: TGTGCCAGCAGCCAATGGGGGGCTGAGCAGTTCTTC